The rows below give T cell receptor beta chains drawn from one sample of a study of T cell responses to AZD1222 COVID-19 vaccine. Data came from immunoSEQ multiplex PCR; TCRdb stores just in-frame clones and leaves some out. The sample gives about 85,000 clones, 85% to 90% of which show up once; about 9.4% is in the top ten. Material: peripheral blood, obtained on day 0 of MenACWY control vaccination. The receptors stem from an adult in good health. CDR3s include the opening cysteine and the closing phenylalanine or tryptophan. Fields, in order: V gene, J gene, D gene, clone size, CDR3 DNA, CDR3 protein. D genes are given only for firm matches. Only part of the rows carry a size: once, few, many, or a class if the clone is expanded.

TRBV6-1	TRBJ1-2	.	.	TGTGCCAGCAGTGAAAGGGGGACCGTTTCGATCTATGGCTACACCTTC	CASSERGTVSIYGYTF
TRBV6-5	TRBJ1-6	.	.	TGTGCCAGCAGCCCAGTCTGGGGTAATTCACCCCTCCACTTT	CASSPVWGNSPLHF
TRBV5-4	TRBJ2-7	TRBD2	.	TGTGCCAGCAGCGAGGGGCGGGGGGCTATCTACGAGCAGTACTTC	CASSEGRGAIYEQYF
TRBV24-1	TRBJ2-3	TRBD1	few	TGTGCCACCAGTGCTCAACCGGGACAGGGATTCACAGATACGCAGTATTTT	CATSAQPGQGFTDTQYF
TRBV19	TRBJ1-2	.	.	TGTGCCGGAGGGACGGAAGTCTATGGCTACACCTTC	CAGGTEVYGYTF
TRBV6-5	TRBJ1-1	.	.	TGTGCCAGCGGCAGGGCCAGAGGTTCCACTGAAGCTTTCTTT	CASGRARGSTEAFF
TRBV5-5	TRBJ1-1	TRBD1	.	TGTGCCAGCAGCTTGGGGGACAGGGGGAACACTGAAGCTTTCTTT	CASSLGDRGNTEAFF
TRBV6-5	TRBJ1-2	TRBD1	.	TGTGCCAGCAGTACCAGGACAGGGGGGCACTATGGCTACACCTTC	CASSTRTGGHYGYTF
TRBV3-1/TRBV3-2	TRBJ1-2	.	.	TGTGCCAGCAGCCTGTCGCGGGGTCTGAACTATGGCTACACCTTC	CASSLSRGLNYGYTF
TRBV28	TRBJ2-3	.	once	TGTGCCAGCCCATCGACCGGGGGCGGGCAGTATTTT	CASPSTGGGQYF
TRBV5-6	TRBJ2-7	.	.	TGTGCCAGCAGCTTTGGGACACAGGGCTACGAGCAGTACTTC	CASSFGTQGYEQYF
TRBV7-8	TRBJ2-2	TRBD1	.	TGTGCCAGCAGCTGGGCGCCAGGGGGAACCGGGGAGCTGTTTTTT	CASSWAPGGTGELFF
TRBV4-1	TRBJ1-6	.	.	TGCGCCAGCAGCCAAGATCAGGGACCGACAGCTTCCCTCCACTTT	CASSQDQGPTASLHF
TRBV6-5	TRBJ1-2	.	.	TGTGCCAGCAGTTACGAGGCAGGTTCTAACTATGGCTACACCTTC	CASSYEAGSNYGYTF
TRBV28	TRBJ1-5	.	.	TGTGCCAGCAGTCATAACTCCCTCGGGGCAGGGGTAGGTAATCAGCCCCAGCATTTT	CASSHNSLGAGVGNQPQHF
TRBV12-3/TRBV12-4	TRBJ2-2	.	.	TGTGCCAGCAGTTTAAGGGGAACCGGGGAGCTGTTTTTT	CASSLRGTGELFF
TRBV12-3/TRBV12-4	TRBJ1-2	.	.	TGTGCCAGCAGCCCCAACTCCGAGGGATACTACACCTTC	CASSPNSEGYYTF
TRBV4-1	TRBJ1-1	TRBD1	.	TGCGCCAGCAGCCAAGATCGCGACAGGGTGATCACTGAAGCTTTCTTT	CASSQDRDRVITEAFF
TRBV29-1	TRBJ1-3	.	.	TGCAGCGCTGTGACAGGAAGCTCTGGAAACACCATATATTTT	CSAVTGSSGNTIYF
TRBV9	TRBJ2-1	TRBD2	.	TGTGCCAGCAGCGTAGGGGGGACTATCTCCTACAATGAGCAGTTCTTC	CASSVGGTISYNEQFF
TRBV4-3	TRBJ1-1	TRBD1	.	TGCGCCAGCAGCCAAGGGACAGGGGCCACTGAAGCTTTCTTT	CASSQGTGATEAFF
TRBV5-1	TRBJ2-3	TRBD2	.	TGCGCCAGCAGCACCGGGACTAGCGGGGGGGCGCATACGCAGTATTTT	CASSTGTSGGAHTQYF
TRBV11-2	TRBJ2-7	.	.	TGTGCCAGCAGCCCCCTGGGGTATTCCAAGCAGTACTTC	CASSPLGYSKQYF
TRBV19	TRBJ1-1	TRBD1	.	TGTGCCAGTAGTAAAGACAGGGACGCTGAAGCTTTCTTT	CASSKDRDAEAFF
TRBV5-1	TRBJ1-6	TRBD1	once	TGCGCCAGCAGCTTCGGACAGGAAAATTCACCCCTCCACTTT	CASSFGQENSPLHF
TRBV7-2	TRBJ1-2	.	.	TGTGCCAGCCGAGGAGACGGCTATGGCTACACCTTC	CASRGDGYGYTF
TRBV19	TRBJ1-1	.	.	TGTGCCAGTAGTATTGGTTTGGGGAACACTGAAGCTTTCTTT	CASSIGLGNTEAFF
TRBV4-2	TRBJ1-1	.	.	TGTGCCAGCAGCCAAGAGAGGGGGTTGAACACTGAAGCTTTCTTT	CASSQERGLNTEAFF
TRBV19	TRBJ1-2	.	.	TGTGCCAGTAGTATTCGGGGGGCTACAAACTATGGCTACACCTTC	CASSIRGATNYGYTF
TRBV20-1	TRBJ2-2	.	few	TGCAGTGCCAGTTCCGGGGGTTATGACACCGGGGAGCTGTTTTTT	CSASSGGYDTGELFF
TRBV3-1/TRBV3-2	TRBJ1-6	.	.	TGTGCCAGCAGCCGTGATAATTCACCCCTCCACTTT	CASSRDNSPLHF
TRBV6-6	TRBJ1-2	.	.	TGTGCCAGCAGTCCCTTCTCCGGGGACTATGGCTACACCTTC	CASSPFSGDYGYTF
TRBV6-5	TRBJ2-4	TRBD1	.	TGTGCCAGCAGCCAGGACAGGGACAGGAACATTCAGTACTTC	CASSQDRDRNIQYF
TRBV28	TRBJ2-3	TRBD2	.	TGTGCCAGCAGTTCCCTTGGCGGGGGGGCCCTTAGAAATACGCAGTATTTT	CASSSLGGGALRNTQYF
TRBV2	TRBJ1-2	.	few	TGTGCCAGCAGTGAAATGGGGAGAGCTAACTATGGCTACACCTTC	CASSEMGRANYGYTF
TRBV2	TRBJ1-6	.	.	TGTGCCAGCAGTGAAGCCCACCCCGGGGGATCGCATTCACCCCTCCACTTT	CASSEAHPGGSHSPLHF
TRBV5-1	TRBJ1-5	.	once	TGCGCCATCCCGGGCACAACGGGTAAAGGCAATCAGCCCCAGCATTTT	CAIPGTTGKGNQPQHF
TRBV19	TRBJ2-3	TRBD2	.	TGTGCCAGTAGTATAGTGAGCGGGGGGCACACAGATACGCAGTATTTT	CASSIVSGGHTDTQYF
TRBV11-2	TRBJ2-1	.	.	TGTGCCAGCAGCTTAGAGCGCTACAATGAGCAGTTCTTC	CASSLERYNEQFF
TRBV5-6	TRBJ1-2	TRBD1	.	TGTGCCAGCAAGAACAGGGGCACCAACTATGGCTACACCTTC	CASKNRGTNYGYTF
TRBV4-1	TRBJ2-2	TRBD1	.	TGCGCCAGCAGCCAAGAGACGGGACAGGGGGCGCTGGGTCTCACCGGGGAGCTGTTTTTT	CASSQETGQGALGLTGELFF
TRBV27	TRBJ1-2	.	few	TGTGCCAGCAGTTTGAACAGCAACTATGGCTACACCTTC	CASSLNSNYGYTF